Detailed here is one T cell receptor (beta chain). Antigen unknown. The sample is drawn from a study of T-cell memory formation after mild COVID-19. Findings of the study overall: Clones that contracted from day 15 to 85 were balanced CD4/CD8, while later expanders leaned CD4+. Some clones that responded were present in memory (sampled pre-infection), which suggests cross-reactive memory joined.

UMIs and sample barcodes were carried by the TCR alpha and TCR beta cDNA libraries that 5'RACE produced using constant-segment primers. TCRdb redid the calling of the 5' RACE reads with MiXCR, one entry per CDR3 protein. The repertoire holds roughly 450,000 distinct CDR3 sequences, with about a sixth as singletons. CDR3 length equals 15 residues. Trimming stripped 0 bases from V and 4 bases from J, with 12 bases between. In germline, CDR1 is SGHRS, CDR2 YFSETQ. Sequenced material: PBMCs or a T cell subset sorted from them (not recorded which). The rearrangement links TRBV5-1 to TRBJ2-3; D possibly matches TRBD1 or TRBD2 (5 bases each). This receptor was identified in a man aged 18-30 years who had mild COVID-19 (a few samples of this study predate the infection). Cell type and time point are not known. Written as DNA, the CDR3 is TGCGCCAGCAGCTTGGCTACGGGGCAAGCAGATACGCAGTATTTT. It encodes CASSLATGQADTQYF.